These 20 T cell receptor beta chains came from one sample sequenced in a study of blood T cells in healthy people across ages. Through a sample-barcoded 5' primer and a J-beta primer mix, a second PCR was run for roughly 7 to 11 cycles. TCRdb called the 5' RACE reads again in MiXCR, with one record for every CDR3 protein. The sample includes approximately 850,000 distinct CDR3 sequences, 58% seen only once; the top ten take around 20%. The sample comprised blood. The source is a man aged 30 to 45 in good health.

The CDR3 protein is CASSQERRGSPLHF. The CDR3 DNA reads as TGTGCCAGCAGCCAAGAGCGGAGGGGTTCACCCCTCCACTTT. This sequence joins TRBV3-1 and TRBJ1-6, with D perhaps matching TRBD1 (5 bases). V was pared by 0 bases and J by 9 bases, with 9 bases between. The CDR3 consists of 14 residues. Germline V lookup: CDR1 LGHDT, CDR2 YNNKEL (reference sequence).

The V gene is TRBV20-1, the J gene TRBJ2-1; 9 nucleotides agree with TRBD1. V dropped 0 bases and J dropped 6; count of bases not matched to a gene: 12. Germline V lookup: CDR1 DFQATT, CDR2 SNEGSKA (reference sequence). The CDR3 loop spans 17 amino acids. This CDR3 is CSARDWLRQGGINEQFF. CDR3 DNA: TGCAGTGCTAGAGATTGGTTAAGACAGGGGGGGATCAATGAGCAGTTCTTC.

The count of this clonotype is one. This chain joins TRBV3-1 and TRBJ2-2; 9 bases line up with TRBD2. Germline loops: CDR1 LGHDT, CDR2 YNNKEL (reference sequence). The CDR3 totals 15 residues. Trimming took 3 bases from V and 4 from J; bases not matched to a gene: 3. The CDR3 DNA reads TGTGCCAGCAGCCACGGGACTAGCAGCACCGGGGAGCTGTTTTTT. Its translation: CASSHGTSSTGELFF.

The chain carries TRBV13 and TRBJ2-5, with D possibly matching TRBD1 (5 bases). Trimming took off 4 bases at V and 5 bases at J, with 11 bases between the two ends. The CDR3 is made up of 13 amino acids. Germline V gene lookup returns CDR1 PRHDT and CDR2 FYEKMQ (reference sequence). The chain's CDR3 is CASSSRVSETQYF. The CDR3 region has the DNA TGTGCCAGCAGCTCCAGGGTGAGCGAGACCCAGTACTTC.

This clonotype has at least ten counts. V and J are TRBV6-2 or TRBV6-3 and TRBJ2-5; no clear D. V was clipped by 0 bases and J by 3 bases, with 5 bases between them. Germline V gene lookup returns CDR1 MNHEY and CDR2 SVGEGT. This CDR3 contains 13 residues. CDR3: CASSYSAEETQYF. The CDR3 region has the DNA TGTGCCAGCAGTTACTCGGCTGAAGAGACCCAGTACTTC.

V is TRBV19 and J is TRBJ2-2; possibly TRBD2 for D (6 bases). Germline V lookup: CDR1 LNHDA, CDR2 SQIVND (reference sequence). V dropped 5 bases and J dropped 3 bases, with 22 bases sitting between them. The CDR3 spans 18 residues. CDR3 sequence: CASSPSGPGRSDTGELFF. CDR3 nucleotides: TGTGCCAGTAGTCCGTCCGGCCCAGGGAGGTCAGACACCGGGGAGCTGTTTTTT.

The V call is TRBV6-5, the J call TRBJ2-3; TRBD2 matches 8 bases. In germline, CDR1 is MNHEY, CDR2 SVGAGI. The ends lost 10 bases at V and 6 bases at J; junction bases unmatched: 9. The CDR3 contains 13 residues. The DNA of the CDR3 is TGTGCCACCCTTAGCGGGGTAGGGGATACGCAGTATTTT. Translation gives CATLSGVGDTQYF.

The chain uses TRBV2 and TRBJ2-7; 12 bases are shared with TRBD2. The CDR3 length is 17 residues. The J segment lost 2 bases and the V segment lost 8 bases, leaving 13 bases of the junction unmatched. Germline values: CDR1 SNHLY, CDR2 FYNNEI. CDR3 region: CASLTGTSGSNAYEQYF. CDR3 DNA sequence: TGTGCCAGCCTTACCGGGACTAGCGGGTCCAACGCCTACGAGCAGTACTTC.

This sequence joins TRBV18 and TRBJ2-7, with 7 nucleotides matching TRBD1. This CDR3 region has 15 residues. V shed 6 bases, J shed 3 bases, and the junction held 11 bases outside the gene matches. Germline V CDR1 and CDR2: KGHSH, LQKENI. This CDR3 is CASSSSARDSYEQYF. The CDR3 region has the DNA TGTGCCAGCTCCTCTTCCGCACGGGACAGCTACGAGCAGTACTTC.

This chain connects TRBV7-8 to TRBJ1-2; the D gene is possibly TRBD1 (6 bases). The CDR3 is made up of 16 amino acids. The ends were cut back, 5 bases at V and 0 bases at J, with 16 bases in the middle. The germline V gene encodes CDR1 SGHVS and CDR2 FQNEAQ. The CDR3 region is CASSPTPAGANYGYTF. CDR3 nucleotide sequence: TGTGCCAGCAGCCCCACCCCGGCAGGGGCTAACTATGGCTACACCTTC.

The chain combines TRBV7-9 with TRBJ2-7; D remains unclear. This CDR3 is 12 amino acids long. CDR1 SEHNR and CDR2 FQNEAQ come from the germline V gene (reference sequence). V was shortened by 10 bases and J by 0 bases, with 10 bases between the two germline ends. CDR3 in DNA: TGTGCCAACCATCCCAGCTCCTACGAGCAGTACTTC. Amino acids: CANHPSSYEQYF.

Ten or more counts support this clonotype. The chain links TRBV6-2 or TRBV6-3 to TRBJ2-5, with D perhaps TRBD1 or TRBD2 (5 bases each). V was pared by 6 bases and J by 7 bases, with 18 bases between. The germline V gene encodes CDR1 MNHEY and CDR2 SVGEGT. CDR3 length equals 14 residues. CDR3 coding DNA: TGTGCCAGCAGCCCCGGGGCCGGGCTTGGGACCCAGTACTTC. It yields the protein CASSPGAGLGTQYF.

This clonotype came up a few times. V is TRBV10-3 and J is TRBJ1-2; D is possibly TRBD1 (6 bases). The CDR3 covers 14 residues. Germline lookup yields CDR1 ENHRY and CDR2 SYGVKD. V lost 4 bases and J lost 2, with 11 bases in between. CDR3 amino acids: CAISAQDRNYGYTF. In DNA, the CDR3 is TGTGCCATCAGTGCCCAAGACAGGAACTATGGCTACACCTTC.

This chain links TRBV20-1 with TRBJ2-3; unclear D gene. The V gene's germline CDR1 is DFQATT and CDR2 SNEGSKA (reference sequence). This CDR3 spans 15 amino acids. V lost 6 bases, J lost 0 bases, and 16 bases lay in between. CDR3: CSAPNWAVSTDTQYF. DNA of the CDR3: TGCAGTGCCCCTAATTGGGCGGTTAGCACAGATACGCAGTATTTT.

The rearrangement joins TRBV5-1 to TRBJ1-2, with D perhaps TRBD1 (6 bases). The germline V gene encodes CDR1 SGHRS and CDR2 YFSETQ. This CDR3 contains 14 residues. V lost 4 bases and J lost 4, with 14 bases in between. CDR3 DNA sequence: TGCGCCAGCAGCCCGACGGACAGCCCCTATGGCTACACCTTC. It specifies CASSPTDSPYGYTF.

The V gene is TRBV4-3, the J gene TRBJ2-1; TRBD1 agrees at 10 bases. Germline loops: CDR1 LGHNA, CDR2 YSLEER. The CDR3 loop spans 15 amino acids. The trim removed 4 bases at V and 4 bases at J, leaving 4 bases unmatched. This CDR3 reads CASSRDRGLYNEQFF. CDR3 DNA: TGCGCCAGCAGCCGAGACAGGGGGCTGTACAATGAGCAGTTCTTC.

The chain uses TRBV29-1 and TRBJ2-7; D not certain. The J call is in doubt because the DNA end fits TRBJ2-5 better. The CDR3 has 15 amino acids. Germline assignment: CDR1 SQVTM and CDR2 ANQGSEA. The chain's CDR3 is CSVGQGSTDMETQYF. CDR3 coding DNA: TGCAGCGTTGGTCAAGGCTCGACCGATATGGAGACCCAGTACTTC.

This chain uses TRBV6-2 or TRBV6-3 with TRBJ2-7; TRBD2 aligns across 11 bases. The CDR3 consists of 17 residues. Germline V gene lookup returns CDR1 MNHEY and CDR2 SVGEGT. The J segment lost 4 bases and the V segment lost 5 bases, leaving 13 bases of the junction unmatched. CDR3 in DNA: TGTGCCAGCAGTGTCTTACCCGGGACTAGCGGATTATACGAGCAGTACTTC. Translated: CASSVLPGTSGLYEQYF.

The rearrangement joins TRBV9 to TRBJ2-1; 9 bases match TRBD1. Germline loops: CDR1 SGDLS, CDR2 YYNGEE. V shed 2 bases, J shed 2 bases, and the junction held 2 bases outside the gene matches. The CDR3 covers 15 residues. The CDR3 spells CASSVGTGPYNEQFF. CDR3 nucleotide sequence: TGTGCCAGCAGCGTTGGGACAGGGCCCTACAATGAGCAGTTCTTC. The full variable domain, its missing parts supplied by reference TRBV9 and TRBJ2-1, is DSGVTQTPKHLITATGQRVTLRCSPRSGDLSVYWYQQSLDQGLQFLIQYYNGEERAKGNILERFSAQQFPDLHSELNLSSLELGDSALYFCASSVGTGPYNEQFFGPGTRLTVL.

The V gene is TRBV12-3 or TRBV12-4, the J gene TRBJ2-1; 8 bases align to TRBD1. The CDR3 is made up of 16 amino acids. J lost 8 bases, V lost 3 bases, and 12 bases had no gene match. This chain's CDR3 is CASSFRQGMRGDEQFF. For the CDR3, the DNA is TGTGCCAGCAGTTTCCGACAGGGGATGAGGGGGGATGAGCAGTTCTTC.